Below are 30 T cell receptor beta chains sequenced from a single sample in a study of vaccination effects on CD4 cells after COVID-19. Using immunoSEQ multiplex PCR, the repertoire was profiled, and TCRdb retains in-frame clones only, with some absent. The sample shows about 21,000 clones, roughly 73% of them seen only once. No antigens are known for them. Peptide-pool stimulation followed by sequencing identified expanded antigen-specific CD4+ clonotypes in the ViraFEST assay. Scientists isolated CD4+ T cells after an approximately 11-day culture period ended. None of the vaccinated had previously contracted SARS-CoV-2, and their nucleocapsid antibodies tested negative. The sequencing used CD4+ T cells from PBMCs cultured with HCoV-NL63 spike peptides, collected before COVID-19 vaccination. The receptors were sampled from a human donor who received a COVID-19 vaccine.

The J gene is TRBJ2-2, the V gene TRBV2; the match to TRBD2 covers 10 bases. Germline-derived CDR1 and CDR2 are SNHLY and FYNNEI. J was trimmed by 5 bases and V by 7 bases; bases with no gene match: 16. The CDR3 length is 18 residues. Here the CDR3 reads CASILAGYNTGGTGELFF. The CDR3 DNA follows: TGTGCCAGCATACTAGCGGGGTACAACACCGGGGGTACCGGGGAGCTGTTTTTT.

This clone was picked up a small number of times. V gene TRBV2 combines with J gene TRBJ1-1; 7 positions match TRBD1. V lost 4 bases and J lost 0; bases outside the gene matches: 8. The germline V gene has CDR1 SNHLY and CDR2 FYNNEI. There are 16 residues in the CDR3. The DNA for the CDR3 is TGTGCCAGCAGTGGATCAGGGGGGGTCATGAACACTGAAGCTTTCTTT. This sequence encodes CASSGSGGVMNTEAFF.

This chain joins TRBV18 and TRBJ1-2; D not certain. Germline V gene data show CDR1 as KGHSH and CDR2 as LQKENI. V was cut by 2 bases and J by 6 bases, with 13 bases left in between. The CDR3 loop spans 14 amino acids. The CDR3 DNA reads as TGTGCCAGCTCACCAGGTCTTAGTCGGGATGGCTACACCTTC. Translated: CASSPGLSRDGYTF.

This clone has more than one count but fewer than ten. The chain carries TRBV11-2 and TRBJ1-2, with a weak D call TRBD1 (6 bases). The CDR3 covers 15 residues. CDR1 and CDR2 (germline): SGHAT, FQNNGV. Trimming shortened V by 7 bases and J by 0 bases, and 15 bases separated the two germline ends. CDR3 sequence: CASTDRRYSNYGYTF. The CDR3 DNA follows: TGTGCCAGCACCGACAGGCGATATTCTAACTATGGCTACACCTTC.

The V call is TRBV2, the J call TRBJ1-2, with D maybe TRBD1 (5 bases). Germline CDR1 reads SNHLY; CDR2 reads FYNNEI. V was trimmed by 0 bases and J by 4 bases, leaving 9 bases between them. The CDR3 covers 14 residues. This CDR3 reads CASSEALTVYGYTF. DNA for the CDR3: TGTGCCAGCAGTGAAGCGTTGACAGTCTATGGCTACACCTTC.

This clone turned up a few times. The chain has TRBV29-1 and TRBJ2-1; D gene ambiguous. The CDR3 is made up of 11 amino acids. The V end lost 3 bases, the J end lost 4 bases, and 4 bases lay between the germline ends. CDR1 SQVTM and CDR2 ANQGSEA come from the germline V gene. The CDR3 bases are TGCAGCGTTGACTGGTACAATGAGCAGTTCTTC. Residues: CSVDWYNEQFF.

The gene calls are TRBV5-5 and TRBJ2-3, with 9 nucleotides matching TRBD2. Germline trimming cut 0 bases from V and 0 bases from J; bases unmatched to any gene: 8. The CDR3 totals 18 residues. CDR1 is SGHKS, CDR2 YYEKEE, per germline (reference sequence). The CDR3 loop reads CASSLAISGSVSTDTQYF. The CDR3 nucleotides are TGTGCCAGCAGCTTGGCCATTAGCGGGAGTGTAAGCACAGATACGCAGTATTTT.

The gene calls are TRBV19 and TRBJ2-1, with 10 bases matching TRBD2. CDR1 and CDR2 (germline): LNHDA, SQIVND (reference sequence). The CDR3 contains 16 residues. V gave up 6 bases and J gave up 3 bases; unmatched junction bases: 8. The CDR3 DNA is TGTGCCAGTAGCGGATTAGCGGGAGGCCGCTACAATGAGCAGTTCTTC. Translating gives CASSGLAGGRYNEQFF.

This sequence joins TRBV9 and TRBJ2-3; the D is unclear. V was cut by 0 bases and J by 2 bases, with 10 bases left in between. CDR1 and CDR2 (germline): SGDLS, YYNGEE. CDR3 length: 15 amino acids. CDR3 loop: CASSVEPRVTDTQYF. CDR3 in DNA: TGTGCCAGCAGCGTAGAGCCCCGGGTCACAGATACGCAGTATTTT.

The rearrangement joins TRBV3-1 (or the pseudogene TRBV3-2) to TRBJ1-1, with D possibly being TRBD1 (5 bases). Germline assignment: CDR1 LGHDT and CDR2 YNNKEL (reference sequence). Trimming cost V 4 bases and J 0 bases, with 9 bases left between them. This CDR3 has 14 amino acids. The CDR3 region is CASSPGGVNTEAFF. The DNA of the CDR3 is TGTGCCAGCAGCCCTGGGGGGGTGAACACTGAAGCTTTCTTT.

This clone was found a few times. The V gene is TRBV5-1, the J gene TRBJ2-2, with 7 bases lining up with TRBD1. The CDR3 runs 15 residues. V shed 3 bases and J 3 bases; nucleotides not matched to a gene: 5. Looked up from germline, CDR1 is SGHRS and CDR2 is YFSETQ. The CDR3 is CASSSGQADTGELFF. CDR3 coding DNA: TGCGCCAGCAGCTCCGGACAGGCGGACACCGGGGAGCTGTTTTTT. Full variable domain (remainder filled in from reference TRBV5-1 and TRBJ2-2): KAGVTQTPRYLIKTRGQQVTLSCSPISGHRSVSWYQQTPGQGLQFLFEYFSETQRNKGNFPGRFSGRQFSNSRSEMNVSTLELGDSALYLCASSSGQADTGELFFGEGSRLTVL.

The V call is TRBV19, the J call TRBJ2-7; 11 bases map to TRBD1. CDR3 length: 13 residues. The germline V gene encodes CDR1 LNHDA and CDR2 SQIVND (reference sequence). V trimming: 9 bases; J trimming: 1 base; junction bases outside the gene matches: 2. The CDR3 reads CASRDRGSYEQYF. For the CDR3, the DNA is TGTGCCAGCCGGGACAGGGGGTCCTACGAGCAGTACTTC.

This clone is judged medium-sized. The CDR3 here is CASSHRSQETQYF. The CDR3 nucleotides are TGTGCCAGCAGTCATAGGTCCCAAGAGACCCAGTACTTC. V usage is TRBV3-1 (or the pseudogene TRBV3-2) and J usage is TRBJ2-5; D gene uncertain. The CDR3 contains 13 residues. The germline CDR1 and CDR2 sequences are LGHDT and YNNKEL (reference sequence). V lost 6 bases and J lost 1, with 9 bases in between.

This clone rates as large. This chain links TRBV18 with TRBJ1-2; the match to TRBD1 covers 11 bases. The CDR3 is 15 residues long. CDR1 is KGHSH and CDR2 is LQKENI in the germline V gene. Trimming removed 2 bases from V and 5 bases from J; junction bases left unmatched: 4. CDR3 in amino acids: CASSPTGTGGYGYTF. In DNA form, the CDR3 reads TGTGCCAGCTCACCAACCGGGACAGGGGGATATGGCTACACCTTC.

V usage is TRBV4-2 and J usage is TRBJ2-1; D is unclear. V was pared by 0 bases and J by 7 bases, with 10 bases between. The CDR3 is made up of 14 amino acids. Germline V gene sequence: CDR1 LGHNA, CDR2 YNFKEQ. In DNA form, the CDR3 reads TGTGCCAGCAGCCAAGACGTAGTGGCGAATGAGCAGTTCTTC. Translating it yields CASSQDVVANEQFF.

Written as DNA, the CDR3 is TGTGCCAGCAGCGCACAGGGGGCAGAGAGTAACTATGGCTACACCTTC. It specifies CASSAQGAESNYGYTF. The rearrangement links TRBV9 to TRBJ1-2, with 9 bases fitting TRBD1. This CDR3 is 16 amino acids long. V dropped 3 bases and J dropped 1; count of bases not matched to a gene: 7. Germline V gives CDR1 SGDLS, CDR2 YYNGEE.

There are many counts of this clone. This chain's CDR3 is CASSVTGDGNTIYF. CDR3 in DNA: TGTGCCAGCAGTGTCACAGGGGATGGAAACACCATATATTTT. The J gene is TRBJ1-3, the V gene TRBV27; 7 nucleotides agree with TRBD1. Germline V gene data show CDR1 as MNHEY and CDR2 as SMNVEV (reference sequence). The V gene end was trimmed by 5 bases and the J gene end by 3 bases; junction bases not matched to a gene: 4. This CDR3 spans 14 amino acids.

V and J are TRBV7-6 and TRBJ1-3, with D perhaps TRBD1 (5 bases). This CDR3 spans 15 amino acids. Per germline, CDR1 SGHVS and CDR2 FNYEAQ. Trimming removed 5 bases from V and 2 bases from J, with 13 bases in between. CDR3 in amino acids: CASSPGSGTGNTIYF. The CDR3 DNA reads as TGTGCCAGCAGCCCAGGGTCAGGGACTGGAAACACCATATATTTT.

V is TRBV5-1 and J is TRBJ2-3; D possibly corresponds to TRBD1 (5 bases). V was trimmed by 0 bases and J by 0 bases, leaving 11 bases between them. The CDR3 extends over 16 amino acids. Germline V CDR1 and CDR2: SGHRS, YFSETQ. This CDR3 reads CASSLEGPYSTDTQYF. The DNA for the CDR3 is TGCGCCAGCAGCTTGGAGGGGCCTTACAGCACAGATACGCAGTATTTT.

J is TRBJ2-2 and V is TRBV28; no clear D. V was cut by 3 bases and J by 5 bases, with 4 bases left in between. The germline V gene has CDR1 MDHEN and CDR2 SYDVKM. The CDR3 sequence is 12 residues long. The CDR3 is CASSLRTGELFF. The CDR3 nucleotides are TGTGCCAGCAGTTTGAGGACCGGGGAGCTGTTTTTT.

This clone was seen only a few times. The rearrangement links TRBV12-2 to TRBJ1-1; TRBD1 is taken as the D call from the table, unchecked against the DNA. TRBV12-2 is a recognized pseudogene. CDR3 length equals 16 residues. In nucleotides, the CDR3 is TGTGCAAGTCGCTTAGCAAGATGGGACAGGGGGCCTGAAGCTTTCTTT. It is translated as CASRLARWDRGPEAFF.

The chain couples TRBV7-6 to TRBJ2-1; tentative D call: TRBD1 (6 bases). Trimming took 4 bases from V and 8 from J, leaving 18 bases between them. CDR1 and CDR2 from the germline V gene are SGHVS and FNYEAQ. The CDR3 runs to 15 residues. The CDR3: CASSYQGSSIHEQFF. DNA for the CDR3: TGTGCCAGCAGCTACCAGGGGTCCAGCATCCATGAGCAGTTCTTC. The full variable domain, completed using reference TRBV7-6 and TRBJ2-1, is GAGVSQSPRYKVTKRGQDVALRCDPISGHVSLYWYRQALGQGPEFLTYFNYEAQQDKSGLPNDRFSAERPEGSISTLTIQRTEQRDSAMYRCASSYQGSSIHEQFFGPGTRLTVL.

The chain is built from TRBV19 and TRBJ1-5, with a weak D call TRBD1 (5 bases). CDR1 and CDR2 from the germline V gene are LNHDA and SQIVND (reference sequence). Trimming removed 5 bases from V and 5 bases from J, with 19 bases in between. CDR3 size: 16 residues. As DNA, the CDR3 is TGTGCCAGTAGTGCCCGACAGAGGACCCCTCATCAGCCCCAGCATTTT. This gives the protein CASSARQRTPHQPQHF. The full variable domain, its missing parts supplied by reference TRBV19 and TRBJ1-5, is DGGITQSPKYLFRKEGQNVTLSCEQNLNHDAMYWYRQDPGQGLRLIYYSQIVNDFQKGDIAEGYSVSREKKESFPLTVTSAQKNPTAFYLCASSARQRTPHQPQHFGDGTRLSIL.

V usage is TRBV3-1 (or the pseudogene TRBV3-2) and J usage is TRBJ1-1; D perhaps matches TRBD1 (5 bases). CDR3 size: 14 residues. From germline, CDR1 is LGHDT and CDR2 YNNKEL (reference sequence). The V end lost 4 bases, the J end lost 0 bases, and 9 bases lay between the germline ends. In DNA, the CDR3 is TGTGCCAGCAGCCCCAGGGTCATGAACACTGAAGCTTTCTTT. Encoded protein: CASSPRVMNTEAFF.

This chain links TRBV12-3 or TRBV12-4 with TRBJ2-7; 7 bases fit TRBD1. V lost 6 bases to trimming and J lost 6 bases; unmatched junction nucleotides: 2. This CDR3 is built from 11 residues. The CDR3 sequence is CASSTGAEQYF. The CDR3 DNA reads TGTGCCAGCAGCACAGGGGCCGAGCAGTACTTC.

The chain uses TRBV7-9 and TRBJ1-1, with D unclear. Trimming left V 2 bases short and J 5 bases short, with 12 bases between. The CDR3 is made up of 14 amino acids. Germline CDR1 and CDR2: SEHNR and FQNEAQ (reference sequence). CDR3 amino acids: CASSLNLAETEAFF. The CDR3 DNA sequence: TGTGCCAGCAGCTTAAATTTGGCGGAGACTGAAGCTTTCTTT.

The rearrangement links TRBV10-3 to TRBJ2-2; TRBD2 matches 9 bases. CDR3 length: 16 amino acids. V gave up 6 bases and J gave up 1 base; unmatched junction bases: 6. CDR1 is ENHRY and CDR2 is SYGVKD in the germline V gene. The CDR3 spells CAISRRLAENTGELFF. The CDR3 DNA reads TGTGCCATCAGCCGAAGACTAGCGGAGAACACCGGGGAGCTGTTTTTT.

The chain carries TRBV30 and TRBJ2-7, with 7 bases aligning to TRBD1. Looked up from germline, CDR1 is GTSNPN and CDR2 is SVGIG (reference sequence). The J segment lost 3 bases and the V segment lost 1 base, leaving 9 bases of the junction unmatched. The CDR3 contains 15 residues. Here the CDR3 DNA reads TGTGCCTGGAGTGCTCCGGGACAGATCCTCTACGAGCAGTACTTC. Translated: CAWSAPGQILYEQYF.

This clone was seen only once. V and J are TRBV9 and TRBJ1-2; weak D call: TRBD1 (6 bases). CDR1 is SGDLS and CDR2 is YYNGEE in the germline V gene. CDR3 length equals 15 residues. Between the trimmed V and J ends, which lost 4 bases and 0 bases, there was a span of 13 bases. CDR3 bases: TGTGCCAGCAGCTTCCGACAGGTAGCTAACTATGGCTACACCTTC. Amino acids: CASSFRQVANYGYTF.

The chain links TRBV2 to TRBJ1-3, with TRBD1 matching over 8 bases. The CDR3 is 15 residues long. After removal of 3 bases from V and 1 base from J, the junction contained 2 bases not matched to a gene. Germline CDR1 SNHLY, CDR2 FYNNEI. In DNA, the CDR3 is TGTGCCAGCAGTGACAGGGGGCTTTCTGGAAACACCATATATTTT. Its translation is CASSDRGLSGNTIYF. The full variable domain, rest sourced from reference TRBV2 and TRBJ1-3, is EPEVTQTPSHQVTQMGQEVILRCVPISNHLYFYWYRQILGQKVEFLVSFYNNEISEKSEIFDDQFSVERPDGSNFTLKIRSTKLEDSAMYFCASSDRGLSGNTIYFGEGSWLTVV.